Listed below are T cell receptor beta chains from one sample, sequenced in a study of CD8+ T cells in alopecia areata. Clones were read by immunoSEQ multiplex PCR, and TCRdb kept only the in-frame ones, dropping some. The sample holds about 290,000 clones; more than 45% are singletons and the top ten take around 1.7%. Sample: CD4+ T cells sorted from blood, taken at week 24, from a patient treated with tofacitinib. The receptor set was obtained from a human donor with alopecia areata. Each CDR3 is given with its conserved first and last residue. The order of the fields is V gene, D gene, J gene, clone size, CDR3 DNA, CDR3 protein. A D gene is named only where the DNA matches it firmly. The listing skips clone size in some rows; elsewhere it reads once, few, many or a size class.

v_call: TRBV29-1
d_call: TRBD2
j_call: TRBJ2-1
clone_size: few
cdr3_nt: TGCAGCGGAGCGGGAAGGTTATACAATGAGCAGTTCTTC
cdr3_aa: CSGAGRLYNEQFF

v_call: TRBV6-5
d_call: NA
j_call: TRBJ2-5
clone_size: NA
cdr3_nt: TGTGCCAGCAGTTACGTGCGAGGGGGGGCCTCAGAGACCCAGTACTTC
cdr3_aa: CASSYVRGGASETQYF

v_call: TRBV27
d_call: TRBD1
j_call: TRBJ2-7
clone_size: NA
cdr3_nt: TGTGCCAGCAGTTTATTGGGACAGCTCGAGCAGTACTTC
cdr3_aa: CASSLLGQLEQYF

v_call: TRBV9
d_call: NA
j_call: TRBJ2-7
clone_size: NA
cdr3_nt: TGTGCCAGCAGCGTAGGTTTTCTCGCCTACGAGCAGTACTTC
cdr3_aa: CASSVGFLAYEQYF

v_call: TRBV7-9
d_call: NA
j_call: TRBJ2-2
clone_size: NA
cdr3_nt: TGTGCCAGCAGGGCGGCCGGGACCGCAGTCACCGGGGAGCTGTTTTTT
cdr3_aa: CASRAAGTAVTGELFF

v_call: TRBV5-4
d_call: NA
j_call: TRBJ1-4
clone_size: NA
cdr3_nt: TGTGCCAGCAGCTTGGCTGGTGGCTTAGAAAAACTGTTTTTT
cdr3_aa: CASSLAGGLEKLFF

v_call: TRBV30
d_call: NA
j_call: TRBJ1-1
clone_size: NA
cdr3_nt: TGTGCCTGGAGTGGGGTAGGTGAAGCTTTCTTT
cdr3_aa: CAWSGVGEAFF

v_call: TRBV20-1
d_call: NA
j_call: TRBJ1-1
clone_size: NA
cdr3_nt: TGCAGTGCTGGCAGGGGCACTGAAGCTTTCTTT
cdr3_aa: CSAGRGTEAFF

v_call: TRBV2
d_call: NA
j_call: TRBJ2-6
clone_size: NA
cdr3_nt: TGTGCCAGCACTCCTCCCTGGGGGAATCTAAACTCTGGGGCCAACGTCCTGACTTTC
cdr3_aa: CASTPPWGNLNSGANVLTF

v_call: TRBV4-1
d_call: TRBD2
j_call: TRBJ2-3
clone_size: NA
cdr3_nt: TGCGCCAGCAGCCAAGATACTCGACTAGCGGGGGGGCCTTATACGCAGTATTTT
cdr3_aa: CASSQDTRLAGGPYTQYF

v_call: TRBV4-2
d_call: TRBD2
j_call: TRBJ2-3
clone_size: NA
cdr3_nt: TGTGCCAGCAGCCAAGCGGGGGGTAGCACAGATACGCAGTATTTT
cdr3_aa: CASSQAGGSTDTQYF

v_call: TRBV5-4
d_call: TRBD1
j_call: TRBJ2-5
clone_size: few
cdr3_nt: TGTGCCAGCAGCCCGGGACAGGGGTACCAAGAGACCCAGTACTTC
cdr3_aa: CASSPGQGYQETQYF

v_call: TRBV27
d_call: TRBD1
j_call: TRBJ1-2
clone_size: NA
cdr3_nt: TGTGCCAGCAGTTTATTTGGGACAGGGCTTCCCTATGGCTACACCTTC
cdr3_aa: CASSLFGTGLPYGYTF